These 22 T cell receptor beta chains originate from one sample sequenced in a study of spatial heterogeneity in lung cancer (dated by TCRdb to between 2018 and 2021). The library was generated by 5' RACE. For sequencing, a NextSeq 500 was employed. Using fastp trimming at Q25 and MiXCR clonotype assembly, TCRdb reanalyzed the public sequencing data and kept in-frame beta chains. Each CDR3 protein gets just one entry, which takes the most common genes and DNA from the rows behind it. Recorded for this sample are about 75,000 distinct CDR3 sequences; 10% to 15% of them occurred a single time. Clones ranked in the top ten supply roughly 6.9% of the sample. This specimen's time point label, interpreted: sample taken at primary tumor resection. Whole RNA extracted from tumor and nontumor lung tissue, or from cryopreserved PBMC samples, was used for TCR sequencing without cell sorting. Sequencing was performed on PBMCs, taken at surgery. The receptors derive from a male donor with early-stage non-small cell lung cancer.

This clonotype was counted ten times or more. This chain links TRBV2 with TRBJ2-2; D remains ambiguous. Deletions cut 2 bases from V and 3 bases from J, with 1 base between. The CDR3 totals 12 residues. Per germline, CDR1 SNHLY and CDR2 FYNNEI. The CDR3 sequence is CASSEYTGELFF. CDR3 nucleotides: TGTGCCAGCAGTGAATACACCGGGGAGCTGTTTTTT.

The V and J genes are TRBV7-9 and TRBJ2-1; TRBD2 might be the D (5 bases). This CDR3 region has 13 residues. Between the trimmed V and J ends, which lost 1 base and 7 bases, there was a span of 8 bases. CDR1 is SEHNR, CDR2 FQNEAQ, per germline (reference sequence). This CDR3 is CASSLERKNEQFF. Here the CDR3 DNA reads TGTGCCAGCAGCTTAGAGCGGAAAAATGAGCAGTTCTTC.

The chain joins TRBV11-3 to TRBJ2-5; D is uncertain. Trimming took 5 bases from V and 5 from J, leaving 12 bases between them. The CDR3 totals 13 residues. Germline CDR1 and CDR2: SGHNT and YENEEA. The CDR3 nucleotides are TGTGCCAGCAGCCTGACGGTGGAGGAGACCCAGTACTTC. It encodes CASSLTVEETQYF.

This clonotype was picked up many times. The chain couples TRBV5-1 to TRBJ2-1, with TRBD1 matching over 7 bases. With 4 bases clipped from V and 8 bases from J, the junction kept 9 bases outside the gene matches. The CDR3 length is 14 residues. Germline V gene data show CDR1 as SGHRS and CDR2 as YFSETQ. The DNA for the CDR3 is TGCGCCAGCAGCGTCGGACAGGTCGCCGATGAGCAGTTCTTC. It yields the protein CASSVGQVADEQFF.

There are a few counts of this clonotype. This chain joins TRBV3-1 and TRBJ1-1; unclear D gene. V lost 0 bases, J lost 10 bases, and 15 bases lay in between. Per the germline V gene, CDR1 is LGHDT and CDR2 is YNNKEL (reference sequence). The CDR3 loop spans 14 amino acids. The CDR3: CASSQDGGSGRAFF. Here the CDR3 DNA reads TGTGCCAGCAGCCAAGACGGTGGATCGGGGAGAGCTTTCTTT.

This clonotype has ten or more counts. This chain uses TRBV19 with TRBJ2-3; 7 bases agree with TRBD1. Trimming took 9 bases from V and 6 from J; bases not matched to a gene: 9. The length of the CDR3 is 13 residues. Per the germline V gene, CDR1 is LNHDA and CDR2 is SQIVND (reference sequence). CDR3 nucleotides: TGTGCCAGGACAGGGTCTCGGTCGGATACGCAGTATTTT. This encodes CARTGSRSDTQYF.

The chain couples TRBV6-5 to TRBJ2-1; TRBD2 agrees at 9 bases. This CDR3 has 15 residues. J lost 6 bases, V lost 7 bases, and 10 bases had no gene match. Per the germline V gene, CDR1 is MNHEY and CDR2 is SVGAGI. The CDR3 DNA follows: TGTGCCAGCACCCAAGATGCGGGAGGGCGCAATGAGCAGTTCTTC. Its translation: CASTQDAGGRNEQFF.

This rearrangement joins TRBV20-1 to TRBJ2-3; the D gene is possibly TRBD1 (6 bases). In germline, CDR1 is DFQATT, CDR2 SNEGSKA (reference sequence). There are 15 residues in the CDR3. Trimming removed 5 bases from V and 1 base from J, with 16 bases in between. The CDR3 protein is CSALNGKGGTDTQYF. For the CDR3, the DNA is TGCAGTGCTCTCAACGGGAAGGGGGGCACAGATACGCAGTATTTT.

There are many counts of this clonotype. The chain uses TRBV5-4 and TRBJ2-1; 9 bases match TRBD1. Germline-derived CDR1 and CDR2 are SGHNT and YYREEE (reference sequence). The V and J ends lost 2 bases and 8 bases, in that order; junction bases with no gene match: 5. This CDR3 is built from 14 residues. CDR3 loop: CASSLNRGRDEQFF. The CDR3 DNA reads as TGTGCCAGCAGCTTAAACAGGGGGCGAGATGAGCAGTTCTTC.

V and J are TRBV3-1 and TRBJ1-2, with 7 bases identical to TRBD1. Per the germline V gene, CDR1 is LGHDT and CDR2 is YNNKEL (reference sequence). The CDR3 is 15 residues long. The V and J ends lost 6 bases and 6 bases, in that order; junction bases with no gene match: 13. The CDR3 sequence: CASSLIGTDHDGYTF. The CDR3 nucleotides are TGTGCCAGCAGTCTGATTGGGACAGATCACGATGGCTACACCTTC.

Only a few counts were recorded for this clonotype. The chain joins TRBV24-1 to TRBJ2-7; no definite D call. Per germline, CDR1 KGHDR and CDR2 SFDVKD. The V and J ends lost 3 bases and 2 bases respectively, with 13 bases between them. This CDR3 region has 15 residues. The CDR3 here is CATSDATGPPYEQYF. In DNA, the CDR3 is TGTGCCACCAGTGATGCTACCGGGCCCCCCTACGAGCAGTACTTC.

This chain joins TRBV7-2 and TRBJ1-5, with unresolved D. V was shortened by 4 bases and J by 5 bases, with 9 bases between the two germline ends. This CDR3 has 13 residues. CDR1 and CDR2 (germline): SGHTA, FQGNSA. CDR3 region: CASSSDIYQPQHF. The CDR3 DNA sequence: TGTGCCAGCAGCTCCGACATCTATCAGCCCCAGCATTTT.

This clonotype was picked up many times. The chain has TRBV5-4 and TRBJ2-7; D is unresolved. This CDR3 contains 12 residues. The germline CDR1 and CDR2 sequences are SGHNT and YYREEE (reference sequence). Trimming removed 0 bases from V and 4 bases from J, with 5 bases in between. CDR3 sequence reads: CASSLGQYEQYF. CDR3 sequence (DNA): TGTGCCAGCAGCTTGGGGCAGTACGAGCAGTACTTC. The variable domain in full, completed from reference TRBV5-4 and TRBJ2-7, reads ETGVTQSPTHLIKTRGQQVTLRCSSQSGHNTVSWYQQALGQGPQFIFQYYREEENGRGNFPPRFSGLQFPNYSSELNVNALELDDSALYLCASSLGQYEQYFGPGTRLTVT.

This clonotype was observed a handful of times. The chain employs TRBV12-5 and TRBJ1-1, with TRBD1 matching over 7 bases. This CDR3 comprises 16 residues. In germline, CDR1 is LGHNT, CDR2 FRNRAP. V lost 6 bases and J lost 2; bases outside the gene matches: 12. Written as DNA, the CDR3 is TGTGCTAGTGGACCGATCCTCAGGGGGGGAAACACTGAAGCTTTCTTT. Its protein product is CASGPILRGGNTEAFF.

With respect to this clonotype: This may come from a read error, since a much larger clone is one base off. V and J are TRBV14 and TRBJ2-1, with TRBD2 as a possible D gene (6 bases). Germline CDR1 SGHDN, CDR2 FVKESK. The CDR3 has 17 residues. The CDR3 loop reads CARSPDGGLGSYNEQFF. The DNA for the CDR3 is TGTGCCAGAAGCCCAGATGGGGGGTTGGGCTCCTACAATGAGCAGTTCTTC.

This clonotype was counted ten times or more. The genes are TRBV11-2 and TRBJ2-1; the match to TRBD1 covers 9 bases. Germline lookup yields CDR1 SGHAT and CDR2 FQNNGV. Trimming took 5 bases from V and 6 from J; bases not matched to a gene: 8. The CDR3 length is 15 residues. CDR3 sequence (DNA): TGTGCCAGCAGCGGGGGACAGGGAGTTTTCAATGAGCAGTTCTTC. Its protein product is CASSGGQGVFNEQFF.

This clonotype was seen more than once but under ten times. The gene calls are TRBV10-3 and TRBJ1-6, with 10 bases aligning to TRBD1. The CDR3 covers 14 residues. The V segment lost 6 bases and the J segment 8 bases; nucleotides outside the gene matches: 4. Germline lookup yields CDR1 ENHRY and CDR2 SYGVKD. This CDR3 reads CAIRDGTGDSPLHF. In DNA form, the CDR3 reads TGTGCCATCAGGGATGGGACAGGGGATTCACCCCTCCACTTT.

As to this clonotype: Compared with germline, one end of the junction differs, possibly owing to a read error. The chain carries TRBV25-1 and TRBJ1-1; D gene unclear. Germline V gives CDR1 MGHDK, CDR2 SYGVNS. The CDR3 consists of 10 residues. The CDR3 bases are TGTGCCAGCAGTGAATTCGCTCTTCTCTTT. Translated, it gives CASSEFALLF.

Points on this clonotype: One end of the junction varies from germline; a read error may be responsible. The rearrangement uses TRBV19 and TRBJ1-2; D is uncertain. From germline, CDR1 is LNHDA and CDR2 SQIVND (reference sequence). The CDR3 is made up of 14 amino acids. CDR3 loop: CASRDLKELDGFTF. The CDR3, as DNA: TGTGCCAGTAGGGACCTAAAGGAACTCGATGGCTTCACCTTC.

This clonotype was observed at least ten times. This chain links TRBV29-1 with TRBJ2-3; D remains unclear. V was clipped by 6 bases and J by 2 bases, with 9 bases between them. The CDR3 consists of 12 residues. Per germline, CDR1 SQVTM and CDR2 ANQGSEA. CDR3 amino acids: CSVQRLTDTQYF. Written as DNA, the CDR3 is TGCAGCGTCCAGAGACTCACAGATACGCAGTATTTT.

This clonotype has a handful of counts. Here the CDR3 DNA reads TGCGCCAGCAGCCAAGATAACGGGGCCAGCTCCTACGAGCAGTACTTC. Translating it yields CASSQDNGASSYEQYF. This sequence joins TRBV4-3 and TRBJ2-7; either TRBD1 or TRBD2 may fit D (5 bases each). V lost 0 bases and J lost 0, with 12 bases in between. This CDR3 contains 16 residues. Germline V gene lookup returns CDR1 LGHNA and CDR2 YSLEER.

On this clonotype itself: Possible read error: a much larger clone is one base away. This rearrangement joins TRBV7-2 to TRBJ2-2, with 9 bases that match TRBD2. CDR3 length: 15 amino acids. V shed 4 bases, J shed 1 base, and the junction held 1 base outside the gene matches. Germline V gene sequence: CDR1 SGHTA, CDR2 FQGNSA. In DNA, the CDR3 is TGTGCCAGCAGCTGGACTAGCGAGAACACCGGGGAGCTGTTTTTT. Its protein product is CASSWTSENTGELFF. The variable domain in full, completed from reference TRBV7-2 and TRBJ2-2, reads GAGVSQSPSNKVTEKGKDVELRCDPISGHTALYWYRQSLGQGLEFLIYFQGNSAPDKSGLPSDRFSAERTGGSVSTLTIQRTQQEDSAVYLCASSWTSENTGELFFGEGSRLTVL.